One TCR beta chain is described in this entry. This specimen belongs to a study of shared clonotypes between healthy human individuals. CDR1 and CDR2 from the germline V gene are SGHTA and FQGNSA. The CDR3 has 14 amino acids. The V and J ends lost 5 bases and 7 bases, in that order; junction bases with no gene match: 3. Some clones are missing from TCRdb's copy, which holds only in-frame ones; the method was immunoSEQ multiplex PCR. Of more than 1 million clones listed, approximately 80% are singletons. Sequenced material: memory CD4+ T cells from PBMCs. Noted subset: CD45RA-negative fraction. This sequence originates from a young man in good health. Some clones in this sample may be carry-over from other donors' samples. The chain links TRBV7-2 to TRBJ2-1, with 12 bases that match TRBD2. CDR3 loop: CASSPGLAGNEQFF. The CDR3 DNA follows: TGTGCCAGCAGCCCAGGACTAGCGGGAAATGAGCAGTTCTTC. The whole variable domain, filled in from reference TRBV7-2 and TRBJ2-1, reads GAGVSQSPSNKVTEKGKDVELRCDPISGHTALYWYRQSLGQGLEFLIYFQGNSAPDKSGLPSDRFSAERTGGSVSTLTIQRTQQEDSAVYLCASSPGLAGNEQFFGPGTRLTVL.